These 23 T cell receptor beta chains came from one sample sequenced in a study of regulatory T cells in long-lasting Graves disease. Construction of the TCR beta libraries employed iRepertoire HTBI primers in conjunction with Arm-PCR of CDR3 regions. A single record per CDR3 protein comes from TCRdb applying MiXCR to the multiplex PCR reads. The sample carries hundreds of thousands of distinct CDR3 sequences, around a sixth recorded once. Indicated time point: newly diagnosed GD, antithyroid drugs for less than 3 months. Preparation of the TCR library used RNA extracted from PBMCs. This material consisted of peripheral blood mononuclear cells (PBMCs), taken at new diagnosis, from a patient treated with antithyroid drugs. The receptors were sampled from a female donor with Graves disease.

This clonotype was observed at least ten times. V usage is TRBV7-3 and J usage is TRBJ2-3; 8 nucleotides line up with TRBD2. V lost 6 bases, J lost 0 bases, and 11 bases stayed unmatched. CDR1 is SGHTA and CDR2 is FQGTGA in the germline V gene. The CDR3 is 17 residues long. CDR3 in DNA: TGTGCCAGCAGTCTCGCGGGGGGCTCCCCTAGCACAGATACGCAGTATTTT. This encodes CASSLAGGSPSTDTQYF. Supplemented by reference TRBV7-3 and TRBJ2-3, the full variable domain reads GAGVSQTPSNKVTEKGKYVELRCDPISGHTALYWYRQSLGQGPEFLIYFQGTGAADDSGLPNDRFFAVRPEGSVSTLKIQRTERGDSAVYLCASSLAGGSPSTDTQYFGPGTRLTVL.

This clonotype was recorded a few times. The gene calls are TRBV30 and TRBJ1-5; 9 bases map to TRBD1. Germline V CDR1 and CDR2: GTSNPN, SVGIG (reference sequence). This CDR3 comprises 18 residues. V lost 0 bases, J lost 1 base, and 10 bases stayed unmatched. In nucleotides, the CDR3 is TGTGCCTGGAGTGTACGGACAGGGGACCCCAAAAGCAATCAGCCCCAGCATTTT. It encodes CAWSVRTGDPKSNQPQHF.

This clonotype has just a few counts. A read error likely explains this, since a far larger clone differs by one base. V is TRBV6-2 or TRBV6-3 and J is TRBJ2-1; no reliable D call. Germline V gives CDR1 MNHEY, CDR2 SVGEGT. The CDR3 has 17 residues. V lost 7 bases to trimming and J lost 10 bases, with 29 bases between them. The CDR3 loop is CASTQRVGLASSYEQFF. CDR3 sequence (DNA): TGTGCCAGCACCCAACGGGTCGGGCTCGCCTCATCCTACGAGCAGTTCTTC.

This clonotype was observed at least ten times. The CDR3 is CASRLRTYEQYF. The CDR3 DNA is TGTGCCAGCAGGTTACGGACCTACGAGCAGTACTTC. J is TRBJ2-7 and V is TRBV6-1; D is undetermined. Trimming removed 6 bases at V and 2 bases at J, with 8 bases between. CDR3 length equals 12 residues. Germline V gene data show CDR1 as MNHNS and CDR2 as SASEGT.

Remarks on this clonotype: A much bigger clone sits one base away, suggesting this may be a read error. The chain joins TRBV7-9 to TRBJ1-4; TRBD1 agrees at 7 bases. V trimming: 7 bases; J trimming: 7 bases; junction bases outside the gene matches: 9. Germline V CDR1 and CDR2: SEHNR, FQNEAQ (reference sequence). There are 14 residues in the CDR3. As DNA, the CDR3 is TGTGCCAGCACTGTCCCGGGACAGCCTGAAAAACTGTTTTTT. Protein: CASTVPGQPEKLFF.

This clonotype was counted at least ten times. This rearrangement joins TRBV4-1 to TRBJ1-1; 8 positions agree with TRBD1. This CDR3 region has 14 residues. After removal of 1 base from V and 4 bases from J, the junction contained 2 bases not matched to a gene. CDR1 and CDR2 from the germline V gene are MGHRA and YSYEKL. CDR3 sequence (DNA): TGCGCCAGCAGCCAAGGACAGGGGTTCACTGAAGCTTTCTTT. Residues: CASSQGQGFTEAFF.

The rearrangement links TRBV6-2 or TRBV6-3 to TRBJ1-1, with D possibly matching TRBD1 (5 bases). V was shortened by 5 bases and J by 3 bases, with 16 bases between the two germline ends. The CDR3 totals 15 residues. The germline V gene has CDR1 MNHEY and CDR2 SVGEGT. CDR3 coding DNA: TGTGCCAGCAGTGAACGGGGGAGGGCGGACACTGAAGCTTTCTTT. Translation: CASSERGRADTEAFF.

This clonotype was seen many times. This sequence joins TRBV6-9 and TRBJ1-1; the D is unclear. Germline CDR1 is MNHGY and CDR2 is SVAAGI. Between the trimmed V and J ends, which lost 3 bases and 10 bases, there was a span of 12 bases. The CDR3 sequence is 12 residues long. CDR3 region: CASSYRPAGAFF. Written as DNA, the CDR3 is TGTGCCAGCAGTTACCGACCGGCTGGAGCTTTCTTT.

The CDR3 sequence is CASSPWTGSYNEQFF. The CDR3 DNA is TGTGCCAGTAGTCCCTGGACAGGCTCCTACAATGAGCAGTTCTTC. This chain joins TRBV19 and TRBJ2-1, with 7 bases lining up with TRBD1. The CDR3 has 15 residues. With 5 bases clipped from V and 0 bases from J, the junction kept 4 bases outside the gene matches. Per germline, CDR1 LNHDA and CDR2 SQIVND (reference sequence).

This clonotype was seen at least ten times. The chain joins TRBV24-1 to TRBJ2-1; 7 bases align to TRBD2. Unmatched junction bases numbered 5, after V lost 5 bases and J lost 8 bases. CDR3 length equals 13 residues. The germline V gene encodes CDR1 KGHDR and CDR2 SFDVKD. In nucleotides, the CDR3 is TGTGCCACCAGTGCCCCGGGGGGAGATGAGCAGTTCTTC. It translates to CATSAPGGDEQFF.

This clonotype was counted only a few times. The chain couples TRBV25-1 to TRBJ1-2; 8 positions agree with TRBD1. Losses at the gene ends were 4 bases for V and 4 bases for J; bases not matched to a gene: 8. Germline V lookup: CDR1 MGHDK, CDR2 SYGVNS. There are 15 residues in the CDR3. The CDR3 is CASSGMGQESYGYTF. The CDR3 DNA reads TGTGCCAGCAGTGGTATGGGACAGGAGAGCTATGGCTACACCTTC.

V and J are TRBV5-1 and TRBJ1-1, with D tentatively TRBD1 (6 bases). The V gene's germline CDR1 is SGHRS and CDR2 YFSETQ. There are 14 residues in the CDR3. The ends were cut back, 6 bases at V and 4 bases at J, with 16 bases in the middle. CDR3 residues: CASTTQGGGTEAFF. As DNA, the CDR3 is TGCGCCAGCACGACACAGGGCGGTGGCACTGAAGCTTTCTTT.

The CDR3 here is CASSPSYF. The DNA for the CDR3 is TGTGCCAGCAGCCCTTCGTATTTT. V gene TRBV7-2 combines with J gene TRBJ2-3; D is undetermined. V lost 5 bases to trimming and J lost 14 bases, with 5 bases between them. This CDR3 has 8 residues. CDR1 and CDR2 (germline): SGHTA, FQGNSA.

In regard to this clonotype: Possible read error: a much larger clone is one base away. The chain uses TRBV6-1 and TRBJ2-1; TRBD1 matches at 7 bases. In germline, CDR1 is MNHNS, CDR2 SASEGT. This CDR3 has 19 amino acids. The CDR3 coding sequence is TGTGCCAGCAGTCCACTTACAGGGGCCGCCCGGAGCTCCTACAATGGGCAGTTCTTC. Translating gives CASSPLTGAARSSYNGQFF.

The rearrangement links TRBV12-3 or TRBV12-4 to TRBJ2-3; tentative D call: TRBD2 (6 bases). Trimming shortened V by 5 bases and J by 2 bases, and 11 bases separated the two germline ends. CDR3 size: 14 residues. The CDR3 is CASSAGTFTDTQYF. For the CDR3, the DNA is TGTGCCAGCAGTGCCGGGACTTTCACAGATACGCAGTATTTT.

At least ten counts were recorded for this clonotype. The CDR3 protein is CASSQGRVGYTF. Here the CDR3 DNA reads TGTGCCAGCAGCCAGGGAAGGGTCGGCTACACCTTC. The chain employs TRBV3-1 and TRBJ1-2; no firm D call. Germline V gene sequence: CDR1 LGHDT, CDR2 YNNKEL (reference sequence). CDR3 length: 12 residues. The germline V and J ends were trimmed by 3 bases and 8 bases, with 10 bases remaining between them.

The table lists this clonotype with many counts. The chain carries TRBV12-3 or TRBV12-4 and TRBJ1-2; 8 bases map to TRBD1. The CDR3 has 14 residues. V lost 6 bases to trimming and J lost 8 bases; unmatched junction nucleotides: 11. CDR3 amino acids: CASSTGQALSGYTF. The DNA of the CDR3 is TGTGCCAGCAGCACGGGACAGGCTTTAAGCGGCTACACCTTC.

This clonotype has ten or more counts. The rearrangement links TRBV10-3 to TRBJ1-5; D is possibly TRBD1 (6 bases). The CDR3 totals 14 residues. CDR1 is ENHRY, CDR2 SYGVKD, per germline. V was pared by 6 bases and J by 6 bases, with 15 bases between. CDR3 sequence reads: CAIRQGYEGQPQHF. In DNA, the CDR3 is TGTGCCATCAGGCAGGGGTACGAGGGTCAGCCCCAGCATTTT.

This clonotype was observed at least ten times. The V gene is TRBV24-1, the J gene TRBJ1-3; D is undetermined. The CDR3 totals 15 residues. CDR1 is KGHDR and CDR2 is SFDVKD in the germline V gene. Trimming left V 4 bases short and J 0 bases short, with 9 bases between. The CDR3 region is CATSDPGASGNTIYF. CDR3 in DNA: TGTGCCACCAGTGACCCCGGTGCCTCTGGAAACACCATATATTTT.

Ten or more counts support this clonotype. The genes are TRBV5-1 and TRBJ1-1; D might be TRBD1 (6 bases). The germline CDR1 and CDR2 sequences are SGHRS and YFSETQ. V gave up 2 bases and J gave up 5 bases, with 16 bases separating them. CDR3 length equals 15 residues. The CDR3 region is CASSFTGGSQTEAFF. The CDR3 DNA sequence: TGCGCCAGCAGCTTTACGGGGGGCAGTCAAACTGAAGCTTTCTTT.

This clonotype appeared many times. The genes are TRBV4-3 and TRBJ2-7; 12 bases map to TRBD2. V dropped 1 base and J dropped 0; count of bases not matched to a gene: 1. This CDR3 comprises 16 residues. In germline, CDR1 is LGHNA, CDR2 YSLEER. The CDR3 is CASSQGTSGASYEQYF. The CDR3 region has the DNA TGCGCCAGCAGCCAAGGGACTAGCGGGGCCTCCTACGAGCAGTACTTC.

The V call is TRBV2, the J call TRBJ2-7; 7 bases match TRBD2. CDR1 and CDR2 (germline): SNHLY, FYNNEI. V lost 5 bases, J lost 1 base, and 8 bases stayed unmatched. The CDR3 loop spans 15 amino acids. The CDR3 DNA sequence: TGTGCCAGCAGTTTGTTGCGGGGGAGATCCTACGAGCAGTACTTC. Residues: CASSLLRGRSYEQYF.

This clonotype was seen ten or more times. CDR3 bases: TGTGCCAGCAGCTTAGGGGCGGGGTTATTTCAGCCCCAGCATTTT. It codes for CASSLGAGLFQPQHF. The chain joins TRBV7-2 to TRBJ1-5, with D hard to call. Germline CDR1 SGHTA, CDR2 FQGNSA. V lost 1 base and J lost 6, with 13 bases in between. The CDR3 is made up of 15 amino acids.